The TCR beta chain described here comes from a study of blood T cell repertoires in COVID-19. Study information: Samples came from the United States, Italy and Spain, spanning acute and convalescent COVID-19.

V was pared by 11 bases and J by 1 base, with 9 bases between. CDR3 size: 12 residues. Germline values: CDR1 MDHEN, CDR2 SYDVKM. Sequencing used immunoSEQ multiplex PCR; TCRdb keeps in-frame clones, though not all of them. The sample lists hundreds of thousands of clones; around 87% were seen once. The chain uses TRBV28 and TRBJ2-1; D is uncertain. Sequencing was done on a sample of peripheral blood. This sequence was found in a man between 70 and 80 years old with acute or convalescent COVID-19. The CDR3: CALSGSYNEQFF. Written as DNA, the CDR3 is TGTGCCTTGTCCGGGTCCTACAATGAGCAGTTCTTC.